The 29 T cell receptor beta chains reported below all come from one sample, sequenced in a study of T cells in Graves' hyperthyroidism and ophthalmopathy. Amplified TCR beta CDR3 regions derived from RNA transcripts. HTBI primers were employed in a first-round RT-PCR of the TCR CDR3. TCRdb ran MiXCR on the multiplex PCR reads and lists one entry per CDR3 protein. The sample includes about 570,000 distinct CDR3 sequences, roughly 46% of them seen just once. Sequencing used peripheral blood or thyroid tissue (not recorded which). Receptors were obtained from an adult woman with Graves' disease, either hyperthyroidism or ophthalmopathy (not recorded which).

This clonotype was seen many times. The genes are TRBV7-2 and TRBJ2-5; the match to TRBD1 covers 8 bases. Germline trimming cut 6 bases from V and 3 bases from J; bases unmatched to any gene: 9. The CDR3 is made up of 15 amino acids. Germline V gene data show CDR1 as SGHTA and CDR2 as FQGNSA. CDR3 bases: TGTGCCAGCAGGCATACGACAGGGGCGGAAGAGACCCAGTACTTC. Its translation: CASRHTTGAEETQYF.

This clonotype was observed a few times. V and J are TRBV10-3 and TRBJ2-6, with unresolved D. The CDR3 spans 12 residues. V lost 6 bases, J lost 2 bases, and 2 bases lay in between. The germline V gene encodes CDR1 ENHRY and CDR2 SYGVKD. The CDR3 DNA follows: TGTGCCATCAGGGCTGGGGCCAACGTCCTGACTTTC. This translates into CAIRAGANVLTF.

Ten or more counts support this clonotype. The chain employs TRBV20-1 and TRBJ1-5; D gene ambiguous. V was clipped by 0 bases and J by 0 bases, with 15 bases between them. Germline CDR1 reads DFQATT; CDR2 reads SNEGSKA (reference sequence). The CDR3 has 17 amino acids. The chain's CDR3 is CSARDFILAGSNQPQHF. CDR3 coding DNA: TGCAGTGCTAGAGATTTCATTTTGGCAGGTAGCAATCAGCCCCAGCATTTT.

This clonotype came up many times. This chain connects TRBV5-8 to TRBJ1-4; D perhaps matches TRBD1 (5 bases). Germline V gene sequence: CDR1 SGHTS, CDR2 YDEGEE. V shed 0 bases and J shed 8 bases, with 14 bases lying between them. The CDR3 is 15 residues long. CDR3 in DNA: TGTGCCAGCAGCTTGGCGGGCAGGGAAGACGAAAAACTGTTTTTT. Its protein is CASSLAGREDEKLFF.

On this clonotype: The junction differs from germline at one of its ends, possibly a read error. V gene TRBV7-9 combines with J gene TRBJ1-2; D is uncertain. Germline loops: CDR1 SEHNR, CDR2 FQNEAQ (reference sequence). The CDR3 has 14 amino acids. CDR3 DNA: TGTGCCAGCAGTTGGCAAGGGCCCGTCTATGGCTGCACCTTC. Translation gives CASSWQGPVYGCTF.

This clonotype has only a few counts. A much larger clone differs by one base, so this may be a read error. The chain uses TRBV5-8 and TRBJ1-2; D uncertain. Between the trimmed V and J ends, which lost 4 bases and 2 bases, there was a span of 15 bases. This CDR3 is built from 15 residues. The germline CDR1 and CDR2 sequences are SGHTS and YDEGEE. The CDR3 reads CASSRGRNGNYGYTF. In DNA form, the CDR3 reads TGTGCCAGCAGCCGGGGAAGGAACGGAAACTATGGCTACACCTTC.

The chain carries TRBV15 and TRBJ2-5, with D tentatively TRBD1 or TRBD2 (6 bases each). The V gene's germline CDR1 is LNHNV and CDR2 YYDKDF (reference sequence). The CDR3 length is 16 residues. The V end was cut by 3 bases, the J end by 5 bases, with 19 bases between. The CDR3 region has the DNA TGTGCCACCAGCAGTTCCGGAGGGGGGCCGGGGGAGACCCAGTACTTC. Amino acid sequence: CATSSSGGGPGETQYF.

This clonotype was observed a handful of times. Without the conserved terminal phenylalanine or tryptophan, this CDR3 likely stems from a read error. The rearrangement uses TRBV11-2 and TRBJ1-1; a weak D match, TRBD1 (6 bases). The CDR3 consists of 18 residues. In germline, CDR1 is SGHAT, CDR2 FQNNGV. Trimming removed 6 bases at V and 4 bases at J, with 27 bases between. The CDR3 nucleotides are TGTGCCAGCAGGGCACTCGTGATCCCAGGGGAAGTAGGCACTGAAGCTTTCCTT. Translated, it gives CASRALVIPGEVGTEAFL.

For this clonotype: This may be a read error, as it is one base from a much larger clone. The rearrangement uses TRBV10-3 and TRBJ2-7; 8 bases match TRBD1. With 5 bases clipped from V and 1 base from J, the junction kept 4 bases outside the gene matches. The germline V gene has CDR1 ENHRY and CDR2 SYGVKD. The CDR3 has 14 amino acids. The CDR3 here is CAISPGQESYEQYF. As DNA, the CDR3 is TGTGCCATCAGTCCGGGACAGGAGTCCTACGAGCAGTACTTC.

The CDR3 DNA is TGTGCCATCAGTGAGGAGGGGAGGCCAGGGGAGACCCAGTACTTC. Translated, it gives CAISEEGRPGETQYF. V usage is TRBV10-3 and J usage is TRBJ2-5; D possibly corresponds to TRBD2 (6 bases). This CDR3 region has 15 residues. Germline values: CDR1 ENHRY, CDR2 SYGVKD. V was pared by 2 bases and J by 5 bases, with 15 bases between.

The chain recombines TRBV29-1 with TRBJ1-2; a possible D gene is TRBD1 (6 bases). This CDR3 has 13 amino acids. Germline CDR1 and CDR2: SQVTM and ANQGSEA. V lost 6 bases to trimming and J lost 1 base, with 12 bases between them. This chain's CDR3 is CSVLQGNNYGYTF. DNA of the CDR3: TGCAGCGTCCTACAGGGTAATAACTATGGCTACACCTTC.

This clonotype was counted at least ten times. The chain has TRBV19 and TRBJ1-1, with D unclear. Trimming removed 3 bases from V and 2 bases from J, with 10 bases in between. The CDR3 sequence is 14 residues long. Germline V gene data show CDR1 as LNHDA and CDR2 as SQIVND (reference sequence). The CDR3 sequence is CASSIIGRNTEAFF. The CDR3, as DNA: TGTGCCAGTAGTATTATAGGCAGAAACACTGAAGCTTTCTTT.

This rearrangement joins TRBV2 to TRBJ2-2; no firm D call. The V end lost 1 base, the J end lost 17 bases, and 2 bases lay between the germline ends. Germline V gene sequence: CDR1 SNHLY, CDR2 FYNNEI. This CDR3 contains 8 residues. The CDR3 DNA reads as TGTGCCAGCAGTGAAGTCTTTTTT. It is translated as CASSEVFF. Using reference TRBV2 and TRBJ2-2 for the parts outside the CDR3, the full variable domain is EPEVTQTPSHQVTQMGQEVILRCVPISNHLYFYWYRQILGQKVEFLVSFYNNEISEKSEIFDDQFSVERPDGSNFTLKIRSTKLEDSAMYFCASSEVFFGEGSRLTVL.

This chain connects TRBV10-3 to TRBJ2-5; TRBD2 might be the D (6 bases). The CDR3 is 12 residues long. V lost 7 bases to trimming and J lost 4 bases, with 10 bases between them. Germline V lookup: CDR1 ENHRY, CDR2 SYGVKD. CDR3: CAIKGRLETQYF. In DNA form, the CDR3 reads TGTGCCATCAAGGGGAGGTTAGAGACCCAGTACTTC.

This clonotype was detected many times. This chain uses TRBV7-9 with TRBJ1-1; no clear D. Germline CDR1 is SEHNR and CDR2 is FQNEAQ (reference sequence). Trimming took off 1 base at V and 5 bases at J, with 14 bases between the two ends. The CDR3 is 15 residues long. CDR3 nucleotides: TGTGCCAGCAGCTTAGGAGGGAGGTTTAGGACTGAAGCTTTCTTT. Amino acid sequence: CASSLGGRFRTEAFF.

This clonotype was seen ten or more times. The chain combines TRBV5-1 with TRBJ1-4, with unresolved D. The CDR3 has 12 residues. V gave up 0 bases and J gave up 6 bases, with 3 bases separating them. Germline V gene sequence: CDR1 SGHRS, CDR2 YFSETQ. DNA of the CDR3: TGCGCCAGCAGCTTGGATCATGAAAAACTGTTTTTT. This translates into CASSLDHEKLFF.

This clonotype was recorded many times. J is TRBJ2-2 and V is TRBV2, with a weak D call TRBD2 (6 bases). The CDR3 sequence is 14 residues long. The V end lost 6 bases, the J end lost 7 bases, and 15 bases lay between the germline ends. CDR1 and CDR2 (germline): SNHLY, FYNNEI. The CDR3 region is CASSWAGTSGELFF. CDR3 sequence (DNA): TGTGCCAGCAGCTGGGCGGGAACGAGCGGGGAGCTGTTTTTT.

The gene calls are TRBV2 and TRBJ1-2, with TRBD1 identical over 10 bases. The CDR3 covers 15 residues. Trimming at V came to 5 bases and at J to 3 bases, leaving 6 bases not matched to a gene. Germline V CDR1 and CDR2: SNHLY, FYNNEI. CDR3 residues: CASSIRQGAHYGYTF. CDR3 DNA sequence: TGTGCCAGCAGTATTAGACAGGGGGCCCACTATGGCTACACCTTC.

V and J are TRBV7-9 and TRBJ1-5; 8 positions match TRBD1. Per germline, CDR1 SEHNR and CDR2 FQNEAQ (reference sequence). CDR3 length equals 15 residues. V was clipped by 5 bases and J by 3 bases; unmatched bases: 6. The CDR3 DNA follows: TGTGCCAGCAGCACGACAGGGGTCTCCAATCAGCCCCAGCATTTT. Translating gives CASSTTGVSNQPQHF.

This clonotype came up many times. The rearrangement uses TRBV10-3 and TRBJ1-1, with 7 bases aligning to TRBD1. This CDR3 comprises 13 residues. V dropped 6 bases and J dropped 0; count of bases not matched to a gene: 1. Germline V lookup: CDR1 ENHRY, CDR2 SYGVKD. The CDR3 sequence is CAIRQGVNTEAFF. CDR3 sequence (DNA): TGTGCCATCAGGCAGGGGGTGAACACTGAAGCTTTCTTT.

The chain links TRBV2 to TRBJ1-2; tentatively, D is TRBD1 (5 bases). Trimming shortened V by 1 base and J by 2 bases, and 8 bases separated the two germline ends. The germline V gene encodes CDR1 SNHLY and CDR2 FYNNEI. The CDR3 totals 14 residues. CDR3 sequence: CASSEDGANYGYTF. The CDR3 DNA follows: TGTGCCAGCAGTGAAGACGGGGCGAACTATGGCTACACCTTC.

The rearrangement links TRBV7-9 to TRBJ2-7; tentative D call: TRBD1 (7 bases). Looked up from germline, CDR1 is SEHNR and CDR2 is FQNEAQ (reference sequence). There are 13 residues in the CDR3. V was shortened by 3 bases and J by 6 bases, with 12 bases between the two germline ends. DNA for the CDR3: TGTGCCAGCAGCTTTTCAGGGGGGCGCGAGCAGTACTTC. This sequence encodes CASSFSGGREQYF. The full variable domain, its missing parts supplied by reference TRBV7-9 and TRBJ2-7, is DTGVSQNPRHKITKRGQNVTFRCDPISEHNRLYWYRQTLGQGPEFLTYFQNEAQLEKSRLLSDRFSAERPKGSFSTLEIQRTEQGDSAMYLCASSFSGGREQYFGPGTRLTVT.

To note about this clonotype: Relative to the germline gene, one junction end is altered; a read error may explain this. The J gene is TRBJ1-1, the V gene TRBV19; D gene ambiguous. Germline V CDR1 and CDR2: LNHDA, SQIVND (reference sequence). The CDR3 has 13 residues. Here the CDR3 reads CVSSYSGITEAFF. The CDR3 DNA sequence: TGTGTCAGTAGTTACTCGGGGATCACTGAAGCCTTCTTT.

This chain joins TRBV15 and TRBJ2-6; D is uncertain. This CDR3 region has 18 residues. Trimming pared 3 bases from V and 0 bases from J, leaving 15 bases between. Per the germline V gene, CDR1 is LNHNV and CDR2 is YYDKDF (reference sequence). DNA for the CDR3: TGTGCCACCAGCAGCTCGGCGGCGCGAACCTCTGGGGCCAACGTCCTGACTTTC. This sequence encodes CATSSSAARTSGANVLTF.

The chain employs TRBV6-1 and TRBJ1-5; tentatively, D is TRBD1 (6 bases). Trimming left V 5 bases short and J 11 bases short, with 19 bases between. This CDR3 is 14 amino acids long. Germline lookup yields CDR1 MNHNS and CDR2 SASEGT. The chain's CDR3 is CASSRGRGRETQHF. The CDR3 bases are TGTGCCAGCAGTCGGGGACGGGGGCGGGAGACCCAGCATTTT.

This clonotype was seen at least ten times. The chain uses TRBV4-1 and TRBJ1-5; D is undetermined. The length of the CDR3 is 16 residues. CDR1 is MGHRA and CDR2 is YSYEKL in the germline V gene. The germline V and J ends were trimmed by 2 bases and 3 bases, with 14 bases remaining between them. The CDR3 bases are TGCGCCAGCAGCCAAACTCTGTCGCAGCTCAATCAGCCCCAGCATTTT. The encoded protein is CASSQTLSQLNQPQHF.

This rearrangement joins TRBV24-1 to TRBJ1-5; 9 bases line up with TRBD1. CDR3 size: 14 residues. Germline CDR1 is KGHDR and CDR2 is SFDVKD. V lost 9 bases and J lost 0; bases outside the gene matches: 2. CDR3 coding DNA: TGTGCCACCGGGACAGGGACTAGCAATCAGCCCCAGCATTTT. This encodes CATGTGTSNQPQHF.

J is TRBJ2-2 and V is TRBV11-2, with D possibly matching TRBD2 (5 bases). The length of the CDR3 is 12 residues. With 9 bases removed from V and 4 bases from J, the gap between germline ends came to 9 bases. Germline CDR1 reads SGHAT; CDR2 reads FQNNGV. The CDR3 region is CASPRATGELFF. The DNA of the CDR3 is TGTGCCAGTCCGAGGGCCACCGGGGAGCTGTTTTTT.

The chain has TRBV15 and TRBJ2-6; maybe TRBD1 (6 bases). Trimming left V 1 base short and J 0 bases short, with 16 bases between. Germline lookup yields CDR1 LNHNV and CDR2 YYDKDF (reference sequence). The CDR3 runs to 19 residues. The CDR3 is CATSRGNRVSHSGANVLTF. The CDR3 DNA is TGTGCCACCAGCAGAGGAAACAGGGTATCCCACTCTGGGGCCAACGTCCTGACTTTC.